A selection of T cell receptor beta chains follows, all from one sample in a study of regulatory T cells in long-lasting Graves disease. Each CDR3 protein gets one entry after TCRdb re-called the multiplex PCR reads with MiXCR. Of roughly 610,000 distinct CDR3 sequences in the sample, 15% to 20% are singletons; the top ten hold approximately 12%. The sample also formed part of further work on T cells in Graves' hyperthyroidism and ophthalmopathy.

Sample: peripheral blood mononuclear cells (PBMCs), taken at new diagnosis, from a patient treated with antithyroid drugs. Source of these receptors: a man between 18 and 29 years old with Graves disease. Each CDR3 is given with its conserved first and last residue. Fields, in order: V gene, J gene, D gene, clone size, CDR3 protein, CDR3 DNA. D genes are given only for firm matches. The size entry is marked missing in some rows and otherwise reads once, few, many or a size class.

V gene: TRBV24-1
J gene: TRBJ1-1
D gene: -
clone size: many
CDR3 protein: CATRTGPTEAFF
CDR3 DNA: TGTGCCACCAGGACAGGTCCTACTGAAGCTTTCTTT

V gene: TRBV30
J gene: TRBJ1-1
D gene: -
clone size: many
CDR3 protein: CAWSVEQKAFF
CDR3 DNA: TGTGCCTGGAGTGTAGAACAAAAAGCTTTCTTT

V gene: TRBV7-3
J gene: TRBJ2-2
D gene: TRBD2
clone size: many
CDR3 protein: CASSLTGISGRYTGELFF
CDR3 DNA: TGTGCCAGCAGCTTAACCGGGATTAGCGGGAGGTACACCGGGGAGCTGTTTTTT

V gene: TRBV5-1
J gene: TRBJ2-7
D gene: TRBD2
clone size: -
CDR3 protein: CAGSPGTSGYEQYF
CDR3 DNA: TGCGCCGGCAGCCCCGGGACTAGCGGCTACGAGCAGTACTTC

V gene: TRBV11-2
J gene: TRBJ2-5
D gene: -
clone size: many
CDR3 protein: CASSSLYQETQYF
CDR3 DNA: TGTGCCAGCAGTTCCTTGTACCAAGAGACCCAGTACTTC

V gene: TRBV6-1
J gene: TRBJ2-7
D gene: TRBD1
clone size: many
CDR3 protein: CATKGAGPYEQYF
CDR3 DNA: TGTGCCACCAAGGGGGCAGGGCCCTACGAGCAGTACTTC

V gene: TRBV20-1
J gene: TRBJ2-7
D gene: TRBD1
clone size: many
CDR3 protein: CSALGQGNYEQYF
CDR3 DNA: TGCAGTGCGCTCGGACAGGGGAACTACGAGCAGTACTTC

V gene: TRBV3-1
J gene: TRBJ2-1
D gene: -
clone size: many
CDR3 protein: CASNGGYNEQFF
CDR3 DNA: TGTGCCAGCAACGGCGGGTACAATGAGCAGTTCTTC

V gene: TRBV5-1
J gene: TRBJ2-5
D gene: TRBD2
clone size: -
CDR3 protein: CASSLRASGRFQETQYF
CDR3 DNA: TGCGCCAGCAGCCTCCGGGCTAGCGGGAGATTTCAAGAGACCCAGTACTTC

V gene: TRBV20-1
J gene: TRBJ2-1
D gene: TRBD2
clone size: few
CDR3 protein: CSATGTSGIRFF
CDR3 DNA: TGCAGTGCCACCGGGACTAGCGGGATTCGATTCTTC

V gene: TRBV12-3/TRBV12-4
J gene: TRBJ1-2
D gene: TRBD1
clone size: many
CDR3 protein: CASRRDRVGGYTF
CDR3 DNA: TGTGCCAGCAGAAGGGACAGGGTCGGTGGCTACACCTTC

V gene: TRBV30
J gene: TRBJ2-5
D gene: TRBD1
clone size: many
CDR3 protein: CAWSGDRGRETQYF
CDR3 DNA: TGTGCCTGGAGTGGAGACAGGGGGCGAGAGACCCAGTACTTC

V gene: TRBV5-1
J gene: TRBJ1-2
D gene: TRBD1
clone size: -
CDR3 protein: CASSLRQGATPGGYTF
CDR3 DNA: TGCGCCAGCAGCCTTCGACAGGGGGCGACGCCTGGCGGCTACACCTTC

V gene: TRBV29-1
J gene: TRBJ1-1
D gene: TRBD1
clone size: few
CDR3 protein: CSAGDRGKLAFF
CDR3 DNA: TGCAGCGCTGGGGACAGGGGTAAATTGGCTTTCTTT

V gene: TRBV20-1
J gene: TRBJ2-5
D gene: TRBD2
clone size: -
CDR3 protein: CSARDLVLADQETQYF
CDR3 DNA: TGCAGTGCTAGAGATTTGGTCCTAGCGGACCAAGAGACCCAGTACTTC

V gene: TRBV20-1
J gene: TRBJ2-7
D gene: -
clone size: many
CDR3 protein: CSARDVGRGYEQYF
CDR3 DNA: TGCAGTGCTAGAGATGTAGGGCGGGGCTACGAGCAGTACTTC

V gene: TRBV6-2/TRBV6-3
J gene: TRBJ1-1
D gene: TRBD1
clone size: -
CDR3 protein: CASSYSFTGGGRSRTEAFF
CDR3 DNA: TGTGCCAGCAGTTACTCTTTTACAGGGGGCGGCAGGAGCAGGACTGAAGCTTTCTTT

V gene: TRBV6-2/TRBV6-3
J gene: TRBJ1-4
D gene: -
clone size: many
CDR3 protein: CASELPGRGVKLFF
CDR3 DNA: TGTGCCAGCGAATTACCCGGGAGGGGGGTGAAACTGTTTTTT

V gene: TRBV10-3
J gene: TRBJ1-1
D gene: -
clone size: many
CDR3 protein: CAISEGARKAFF
CDR3 DNA: TGTGCCATCAGTGAGGGGGCGCGGAAAGCTTTCTTT

V gene: TRBV20-1
J gene: TRBJ2-7
D gene: -
clone size: few
CDR3 protein: CSGQGSSYEQYF
CDR3 DNA: TGCAGTGGGCAGGGAAGCTCCTACGAGCAGTACTTC

V gene: TRBV19
J gene: TRBJ2-5
D gene: TRBD1
clone size: many
CDR3 protein: CASSAKTGGGETQYF
CDR3 DNA: TGTGCCAGTAGTGCGAAGACAGGGGGCGGTGAGACCCAGTACTTC

V gene: TRBV6-4
J gene: TRBJ2-1
D gene: -
clone size: -
CDR3 protein: CASSDREENEQFF
CDR3 DNA: TGTGCCAGCAGTGACAGGGAGGAGAATGAGCAGTTCTTC

V gene: TRBV20-1
J gene: TRBJ2-2
D gene: TRBD2
clone size: -
CDR3 protein: CSARTRDYHTGELFF
CDR3 DNA: TGCAGTGCTAGGACTCGGGACTATCACACCGGGGAGCTGTTTTTT

V gene: TRBV19
J gene: TRBJ1-4
D gene: TRBD1
clone size: -
CDR3 protein: CASRPRQGRNEKLLF
CDR3 DNA: TGTGCCAGTAGACCCCGACAGGGGCGGAATGAAAAACTGCTTTTT

V gene: TRBV20-1
J gene: TRBJ1-5
D gene: -
clone size: -
CDR3 protein: CSAGPLREGNNQPQHF
CDR3 DNA: TGCAGTGCTGGCCCGCTTAGGGAGGGTAACAATCAGCCCCAGCATTTT

V gene: TRBV20-1
J gene: TRBJ2-1
D gene: -
clone size: many
CDR3 protein: CSAREAGSEQFF
CDR3 DNA: TGCAGTGCTAGAGAAGCGGGTAGTGAGCAGTTCTTC

V gene: TRBV6-1
J gene: TRBJ2-7
D gene: TRBD1
clone size: many
CDR3 protein: CASSDRRGQGYEQYF
CDR3 DNA: TGTGCCAGCAGTGATAGGAGGGGACAGGGCTACGAGCAGTACTTC

V gene: TRBV6-1
J gene: TRBJ2-7
D gene: -
clone size: many
CDR3 protein: CASTLPQGTYEQYF
CDR3 DNA: TGTGCCAGCACCCTGCCCCAGGGGACCTACGAGCAGTACTTC

V gene: TRBV28
J gene: TRBJ2-1
D gene: -
clone size: few
CDR3 protein: CASRTLQGGSYNEQFF
CDR3 DNA: TGTGCCAGCAGGACATTACAGGGAGGATCCTACAATGAGCAGTTCTTC

V gene: TRBV11-2
J gene: TRBJ2-1
D gene: TRBD1
clone size: -
CDR3 protein: CASSLEVVVQGARDEQFF
CDR3 DNA: TGTGCCAGCAGCTTAGAAGTAGTGGTACAGGGGGCGAGGGATGAGCAGTTCTTC

V gene: TRBV19
J gene: TRBJ2-2
D gene: -
clone size: -
CDR3 protein: CASTGSTGLQTGELFF
CDR3 DNA: TGTGCCAGTACAGGGAGCACGGGACTCCAGACCGGGGAGCTGTTTTTT

V gene: TRBV12-3/TRBV12-4
J gene: TRBJ1-1
D gene: TRBD1
clone size: many
CDR3 protein: CASSFLDRGTEAFF
CDR3 DNA: TGTGCCAGCAGTTTTCTGGACAGGGGGACTGAAGCTTTCTTT

V gene: TRBV25-1
J gene: TRBJ1-1
D gene: TRBD1
clone size: -
CDR3 protein: CASSETGHDTEAFF
CDR3 DNA: TGTGCCAGCAGTGAGACAGGGCATGACACTGAAGCTTTCTTT

V gene: TRBV20-1
J gene: TRBJ1-2
D gene: -
clone size: few
CDR3 protein: CSARRGELGYTF
CDR3 DNA: TGCAGTGCTAGGCGGGGAGAGCTAGGCTACACCTTC

V gene: TRBV27
J gene: TRBJ2-7
D gene: -
clone size: many
CDR3 protein: CASSPVPWPKIRGENEQYF
CDR3 DNA: TGTGCCAGCAGTCCCGTACCATGGCCAAAGATTCGAGGCGAGAACGAGCAGTACTTC

V gene: TRBV2
J gene: TRBJ2-7
D gene: -
clone size: many
CDR3 protein: CASSEGWRGNYEQYF
CDR3 DNA: TGTGCCAGCAGTGAAGGGTGGCGCGGAAACTACGAGCAGTACTTC

V gene: TRBV6-5
J gene: TRBJ2-2
D gene: -
clone size: -
CDR3 protein: CASSHLNTGELFF
CDR3 DNA: TGTGCCAGCAGTCACTTGAACACCGGGGAGCTGTTTTTT

V gene: TRBV5-1
J gene: TRBJ2-5
D gene: TRBD2
clone size: -
CDR3 protein: CASSLAWWREGGETQYF
CDR3 DNA: TGCGCCAGCAGCTTGGCCTGGTGGCGGGAGGGAGGAGAGACCCAGTACTTC

V gene: TRBV28
J gene: TRBJ2-5
D gene: -
clone size: many
CDR3 protein: CASSFAVEETQYF
CDR3 DNA: TGTGCCAGCAGTTTCGCGGTGGAAGAGACCCAGTACTTC

V gene: TRBV12-3/TRBV12-4
J gene: TRBJ2-2
D gene: TRBD1
clone size: many
CDR3 protein: CASTYLPQGYTGELFF
CDR3 DNA: TGTGCCAGCACCTACCTCCCACAGGGGTACACCGGGGAGCTGTTTTTT

V gene: TRBV28
J gene: TRBJ1-1
D gene: TRBD1
clone size: many
CDR3 protein: CASSEPGTGILAFF
CDR3 DNA: TGTGCCAGCAGTGAACCCGGGACAGGGATCTTAGCTTTCTTT

V gene: TRBV6-9
J gene: TRBJ1-3
D gene: -
clone size: -
CDR3 protein: CASSYFSSSGSSGNTIYF
CDR3 DNA: TGTGCCAGCAGTTACTTCTCATCGTCCGGTTCCTCTGGAAACACCATATATTTT

V gene: TRBV28
J gene: TRBJ2-6
D gene: TRBD2
clone size: -
CDR3 protein: CASSLGGYGANVLTF
CDR3 DNA: TGTGCCAGCAGTTTGGGGGGGTATGGGGCCAACGTCCTGACTTTC

V gene: TRBV9
J gene: TRBJ1-1
D gene: TRBD1
clone size: few
CDR3 protein: CASSVVDRGGEAFF
CDR3 DNA: TGTGCCAGCAGCGTTGTCGACAGGGGAGGTGAAGCTTTCTTT

V gene: TRBV20-1
J gene: TRBJ2-1
D gene: TRBD2
clone size: -
CDR3 protein: CSASSRTSGSFNNEQFF
CDR3 DNA: TGCAGTGCTAGCTCGCGGACTAGCGGATCTTTTAATAATGAGCAGTTCTTC

V gene: TRBV20-1
J gene: TRBJ2-7
D gene: -
clone size: many
CDR3 protein: CSASQWLGLASYEQYF
CDR3 DNA: TGCAGTGCTAGTCAATGGTTGGGGCTGGCTTCCTACGAGCAGTACTTC

V gene: TRBV11-2
J gene: TRBJ2-7
D gene: TRBD2
clone size: many
CDR3 protein: CASSPRTSDYEQYF
CDR3 DNA: TGTGCCAGCAGCCCTCGGACTAGCGACTACGAGCAGTACTTC

V gene: TRBV9
J gene: TRBJ2-7
D gene: -
clone size: -
CDR3 protein: CASSVGPADYEQYF
CDR3 DNA: TGTGCCAGCAGCGTAGGCCCGGCTGACTACGAGCAGTACTTC

V gene: TRBV10-3
J gene: TRBJ1-1
D gene: -
clone size: many
CDR3 protein: CAISPGTTEAFF
CDR3 DNA: TGTGCCATCAGTCCAGGGACCACTGAAGCTTTCTTT

V gene: TRBV3-1
J gene: TRBJ2-1
D gene: TRBD2
clone size: many
CDR3 protein: CASSHDRGRSYNEQFF
CDR3 DNA: TGTGCCAGCAGCCACGATCGCGGGAGGTCTTACAATGAGCAGTTCTTC

V gene: TRBV11-3
J gene: TRBJ2-5
D gene: TRBD1
clone size: many
CDR3 protein: CASSQGVRKTQYF
CDR3 DNA: TGTGCCAGCAGCCAGGGGGTGCGGAAGACCCAGTACTTC

V gene: TRBV2
J gene: TRBJ1-1
D gene: -
clone size: many
CDR3 protein: CANSETGVNTEAFF
CDR3 DNA: TGTGCCAACAGTGAGACAGGAGTGAACACTGAAGCTTTCTTT

V gene: TRBV11-2
J gene: TRBJ2-3
D gene: -
clone size: many
CDR3 protein: CASSTIWASTDTQYF
CDR3 DNA: TGTGCCAGCAGCACCATATGGGCTAGCACAGATACGCAGTATTTT

V gene: TRBV24-1
J gene: TRBJ2-7
D gene: -
clone size: many
CDR3 protein: CATSDPDRVSGLLEQYF
CDR3 DNA: TGTGCCACCAGTGATCCCGACAGGGTCAGCGGGCTTCTCGAGCAGTACTTC

V gene: TRBV4-2
J gene: TRBJ2-7
D gene: -
clone size: -
CDR3 protein: CASSQDSAGRGYEQYF
CDR3 DNA: TGTGCCAGCAGCCAAGATTCTGCGGGAAGGGGTTACGAGCAGTACTTC

V gene: TRBV6-1
J gene: TRBJ2-7
D gene: -
clone size: -
CDR3 protein: CASSERTLRPYEQYF
CDR3 DNA: TGTGCCAGCAGTGAACGTACGTTGAGACCCTACGAGCAGTACTTC

V gene: TRBV2
J gene: TRBJ2-1
D gene: TRBD2
clone size: many
CDR3 protein: CASRGTGGPGNEQFF
CDR3 DNA: TGTGCCAGCCGGGGAACGGGAGGGCCGGGGAATGAGCAGTTCTTC

V gene: TRBV13
J gene: TRBJ2-1
D gene: -
clone size: few
CDR3 protein: CASSLVKGWGYNEQFF
CDR3 DNA: TGTGCCAGCAGCTTAGTAAAGGGTTGGGGATACAATGAGCAGTTCTTC

V gene: TRBV11-2
J gene: TRBJ2-1
D gene: -
clone size: -
CDR3 protein: CASSSPALPYNEQFF
CDR3 DNA: TGTGCCAGCAGCTCTCCGGCGCTACCCTACAATGAGCAGTTCTTC